This TCR beta chain was profiled in a study of T cell repertoires in aging, cancer and after chemotherapy. As for the study in general: Healthy donor repertoires were recorded over several months to years and showed clear clonal overlap. Points from the study as a whole: In cancer patients, declining TCR diversity with age involved lost richness and lost evenness. No conclusions about immunological memory after chemotherapy can be drawn from the repertoire data.

J was trimmed by 7 bases and V by 5 bases; bases with no gene match: 3. Per the germline V gene, CDR1 is MNHEY and CDR2 is SVGEGT. This CDR3 has 12 amino acids. In regard to this clonotype: The target antigen is unknown.

Multiplex touch-down PCR with TRB-A/B primers amplified rearranged V-D-J TRB sequences. From the multiplex PCR reads, TCRdb called clonotypes with MiXCR, one entry per CDR3 protein. The sample lists some 9,200 distinct CDR3 sequences; less than 55% were seen once. The template was genomic DNA from peripheral blood, not RNA. This TCR was sampled from a human donor in good health. The chain couples TRBV6-2 or TRBV6-3 to TRBJ2-7, with 9 bases fitting TRBD2. The sequenced sample consisted of blood. CDR3: CASSLGLAEQYF. CDR3 coding DNA: TGTGCCAGCAGTCTCGGACTAGCGGAGCAGTACTTC.